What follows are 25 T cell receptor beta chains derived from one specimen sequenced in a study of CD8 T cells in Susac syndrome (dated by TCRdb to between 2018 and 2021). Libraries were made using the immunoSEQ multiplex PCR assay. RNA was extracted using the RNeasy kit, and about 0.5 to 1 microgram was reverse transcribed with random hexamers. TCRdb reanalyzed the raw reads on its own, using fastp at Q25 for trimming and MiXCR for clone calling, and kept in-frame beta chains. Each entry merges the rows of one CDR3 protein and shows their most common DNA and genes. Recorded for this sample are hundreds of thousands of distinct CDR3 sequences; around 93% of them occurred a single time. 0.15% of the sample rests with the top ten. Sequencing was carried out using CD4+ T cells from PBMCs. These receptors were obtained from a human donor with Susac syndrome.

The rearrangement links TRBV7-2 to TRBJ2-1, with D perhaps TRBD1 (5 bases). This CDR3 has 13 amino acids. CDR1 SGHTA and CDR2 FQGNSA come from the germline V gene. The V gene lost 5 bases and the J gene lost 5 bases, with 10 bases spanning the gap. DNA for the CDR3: TGTGCCAGCAGCCGACAGATCAACAATGAGCAGTTCTTC. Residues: CASSRQINNEQFF.

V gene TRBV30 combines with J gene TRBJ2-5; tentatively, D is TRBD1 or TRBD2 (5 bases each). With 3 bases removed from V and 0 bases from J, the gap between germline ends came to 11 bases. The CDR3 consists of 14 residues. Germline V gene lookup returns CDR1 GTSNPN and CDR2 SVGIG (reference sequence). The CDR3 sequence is CAWRGRTHQETQYF. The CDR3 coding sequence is TGTGCCTGGAGGGGACGTACCCACCAAGAGACCCAGTACTTC.

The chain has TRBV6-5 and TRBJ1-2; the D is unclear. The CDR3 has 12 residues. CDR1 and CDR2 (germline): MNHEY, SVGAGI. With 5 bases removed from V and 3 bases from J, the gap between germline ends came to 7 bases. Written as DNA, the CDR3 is TGTGCCAGCAGTCAGGAGGACTATGGCTACACCTTC. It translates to CASSQEDYGYTF.

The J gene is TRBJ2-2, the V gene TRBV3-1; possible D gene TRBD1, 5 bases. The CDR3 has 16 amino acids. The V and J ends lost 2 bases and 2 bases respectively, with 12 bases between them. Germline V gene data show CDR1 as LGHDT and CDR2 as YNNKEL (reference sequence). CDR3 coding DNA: TGTGCCAGCAGCCAATTACAGGCTACCAACACCGGGGAGCTGTTTTTT. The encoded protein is CASSQLQATNTGELFF.

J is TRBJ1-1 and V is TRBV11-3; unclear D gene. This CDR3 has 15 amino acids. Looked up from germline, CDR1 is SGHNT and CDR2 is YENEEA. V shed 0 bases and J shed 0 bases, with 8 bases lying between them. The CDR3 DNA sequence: TGTGCCAGCAGCTTAGATAGGGCCATGAACACTGAAGCTTTCTTT. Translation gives CASSLDRAMNTEAFF.

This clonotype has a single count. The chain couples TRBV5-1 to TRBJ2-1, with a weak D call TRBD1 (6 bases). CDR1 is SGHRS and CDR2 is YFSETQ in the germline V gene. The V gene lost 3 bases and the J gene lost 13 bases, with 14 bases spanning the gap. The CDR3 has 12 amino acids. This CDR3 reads CASSSDRSLQFF. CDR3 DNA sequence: TGCGCCAGCAGCTCCGACAGGTCCCTACAGTTCTTC.

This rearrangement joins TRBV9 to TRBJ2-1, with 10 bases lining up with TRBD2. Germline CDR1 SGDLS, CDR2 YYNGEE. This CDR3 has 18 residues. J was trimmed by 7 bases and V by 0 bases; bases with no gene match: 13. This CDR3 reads CASSVVVNLAGEGNEQFF. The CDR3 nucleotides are TGTGCCAGCAGCGTAGTGGTCAATCTAGCGGGGGAAGGGAATGAGCAGTTCTTC.

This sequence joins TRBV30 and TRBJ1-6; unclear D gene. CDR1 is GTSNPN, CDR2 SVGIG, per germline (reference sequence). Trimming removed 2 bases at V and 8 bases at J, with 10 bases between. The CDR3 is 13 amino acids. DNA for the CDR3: TGTGCCTGGAGTACCAGTAGGGATTCACCCCTCCACTTT. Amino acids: CAWSTSRDSPLHF.

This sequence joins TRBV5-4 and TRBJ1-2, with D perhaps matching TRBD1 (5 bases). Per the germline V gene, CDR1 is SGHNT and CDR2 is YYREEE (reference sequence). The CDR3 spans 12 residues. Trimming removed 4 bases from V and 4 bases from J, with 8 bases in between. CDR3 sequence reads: CASSGRGYGYTF. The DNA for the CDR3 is TGTGCCAGCAGCGGGAGGGGCTATGGCTACACCTTC.

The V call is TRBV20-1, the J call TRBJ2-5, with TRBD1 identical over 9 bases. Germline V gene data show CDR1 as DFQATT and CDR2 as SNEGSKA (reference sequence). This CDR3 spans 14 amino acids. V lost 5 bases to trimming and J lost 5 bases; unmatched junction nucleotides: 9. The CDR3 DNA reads TGCAGTGCTGGTACCGGGACAGGGAAGGAGACCCAGTACTTC. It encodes CSAGTGTGKETQYF.

CDR3 sequence (DNA): TGTGCCAGCAGTTACACGGGATCGTTTCTGCGCGCAGATACGCAGTATTTT. Its translation is CASSYTGSFLRADTQYF. The chain combines TRBV6-5 with TRBJ2-3; possibly TRBD2 for D (5 bases). CDR3 length equals 17 residues. Trimming shortened V by 2 bases and J by 4 bases, and 19 bases separated the two germline ends. CDR1 is MNHEY and CDR2 is SVGAGI in the germline V gene.

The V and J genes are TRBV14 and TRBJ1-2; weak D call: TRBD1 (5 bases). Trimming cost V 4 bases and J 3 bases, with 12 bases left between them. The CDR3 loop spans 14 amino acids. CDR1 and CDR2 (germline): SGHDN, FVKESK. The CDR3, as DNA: TGTGCCAGCAGCCCGAACCTGGGGGACTATGGCTACACCTTC. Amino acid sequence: CASSPNLGDYGYTF. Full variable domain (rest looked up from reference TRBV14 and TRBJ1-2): EAGVTQFPSHSVIEKGQTVTLRCDPISGHDNLYWYRRVMGKEIKFLLHFVKESKQDESGMPNNRFLAERTGGTYSTLKVQPAELEDSGVYFCASSPNLGDYGYTFGSGTRLTVV.

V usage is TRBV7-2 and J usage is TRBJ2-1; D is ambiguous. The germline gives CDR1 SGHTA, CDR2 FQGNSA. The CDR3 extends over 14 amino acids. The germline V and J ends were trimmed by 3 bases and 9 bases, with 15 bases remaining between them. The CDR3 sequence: CASSFGGTTVEQFF. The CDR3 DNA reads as TGTGCCAGCAGCTTTGGCGGTACGACGGTTGAGCAGTTCTTC.

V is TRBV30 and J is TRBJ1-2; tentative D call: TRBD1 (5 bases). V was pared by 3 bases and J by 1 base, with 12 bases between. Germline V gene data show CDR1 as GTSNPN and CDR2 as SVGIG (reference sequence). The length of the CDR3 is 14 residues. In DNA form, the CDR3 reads TGTGCCTGGAGAGGGCAGGGTTTTAACTATGGCTACACCTTC. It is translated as CAWRGQGFNYGYTF.

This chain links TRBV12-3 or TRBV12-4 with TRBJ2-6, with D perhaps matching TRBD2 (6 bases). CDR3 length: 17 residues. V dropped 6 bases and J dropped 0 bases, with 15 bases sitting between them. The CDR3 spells CASRPGTVPSGANVLTF. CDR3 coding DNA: TGTGCCAGCAGGCCCGGGACTGTCCCCTCTGGGGCCAACGTCCTGACTTTC.

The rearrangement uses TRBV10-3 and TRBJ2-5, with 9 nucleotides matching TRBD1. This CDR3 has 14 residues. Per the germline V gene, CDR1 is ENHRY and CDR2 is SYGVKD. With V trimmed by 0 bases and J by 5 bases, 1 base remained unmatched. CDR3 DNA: TGTGCCATCAGTGAGTCGACAGGGGGGGAGACCCAGTACTTC. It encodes CAISESTGGETQYF.

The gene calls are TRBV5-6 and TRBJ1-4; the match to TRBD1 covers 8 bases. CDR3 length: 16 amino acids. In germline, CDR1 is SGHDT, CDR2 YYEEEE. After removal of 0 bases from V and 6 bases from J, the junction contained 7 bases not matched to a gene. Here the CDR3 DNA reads TGTGCCAGCAGCTTGGAATCAGGGGGCGCATATGAAAAACTGTTTTTT. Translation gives CASSLESGGAYEKLFF.

CDR3 region: CATSPGDQPQHF. DNA of the CDR3: TGTGCCACATCCCCGGGAGATCAGCCCCAGCATTTT. This chain uses TRBV6-2 or TRBV6-3 with TRBJ1-5; D not resolved. The germline CDR1 and CDR2 sequences are MNHEY and SVGEGT. V lost 10 bases and J 5 bases, leaving 12 bases between the germline ends. This CDR3 is 12 amino acids long.

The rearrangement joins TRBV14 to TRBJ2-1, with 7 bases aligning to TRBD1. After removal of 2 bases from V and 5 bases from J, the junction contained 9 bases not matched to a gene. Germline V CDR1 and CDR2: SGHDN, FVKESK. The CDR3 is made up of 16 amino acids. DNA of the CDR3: TGTGCCAGCAGCCAATTCCGGGACAGTAAAGACAATGAGCAGTTCTTC. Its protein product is CASSQFRDSKDNEQFF.

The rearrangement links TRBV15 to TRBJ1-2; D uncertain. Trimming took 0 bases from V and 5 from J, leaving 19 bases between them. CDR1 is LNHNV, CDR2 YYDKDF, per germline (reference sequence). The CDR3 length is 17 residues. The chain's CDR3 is CATSRDVGFAGVYGYTF. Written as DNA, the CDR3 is TGTGCCACCAGCAGAGATGTGGGGTTTGCTGGGGTATATGGCTACACCTTC.

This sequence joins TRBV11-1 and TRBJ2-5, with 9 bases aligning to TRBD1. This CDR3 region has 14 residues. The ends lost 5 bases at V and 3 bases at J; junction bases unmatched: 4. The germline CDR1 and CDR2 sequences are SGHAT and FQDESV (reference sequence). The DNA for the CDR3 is TGTGCCAGCAGCCCTCGGGACAGGGAAGAGACCCAGTACTTC. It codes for CASSPRDREETQYF.

The CDR3 nucleotides read TGTGCCAGCAGCCGGGGTCGGGCAGGGAGCTCCTACGAGCAGTACTTC. Translating it yields CASSRGRAGSSYEQYF. The chain is built from TRBV7-9 and TRBJ2-7; the D call may be TRBD1 or TRBD2 (5 bases each). This CDR3 has 16 amino acids. Germline V gene data show CDR1 as SEHNR and CDR2 as FQNEAQ (reference sequence). V shed 5 bases and J shed 0 bases, with 17 bases lying between them.

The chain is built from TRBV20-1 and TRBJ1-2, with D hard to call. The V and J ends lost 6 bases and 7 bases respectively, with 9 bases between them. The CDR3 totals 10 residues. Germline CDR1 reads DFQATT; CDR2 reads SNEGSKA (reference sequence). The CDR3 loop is CSARTVGYTF. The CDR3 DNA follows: TGCAGTGCCAGGACCGTTGGCTACACCTTC.

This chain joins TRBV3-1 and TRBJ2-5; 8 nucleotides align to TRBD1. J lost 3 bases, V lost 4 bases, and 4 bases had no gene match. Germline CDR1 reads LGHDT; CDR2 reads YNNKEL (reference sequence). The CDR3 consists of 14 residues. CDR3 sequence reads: CASSPWTGKETQYF. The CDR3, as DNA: TGTGCCAGCAGCCCATGGACAGGGAAAGAGACCCAGTACTTC.

As DNA, the CDR3 is TGTGCCAGTAGTATTGGTGTGACATCGAACACTGAAGCTTTCTTT. Amino acids: CASSIGVTSNTEAFF. This sequence joins TRBV19 and TRBJ1-1; D is unclear. The CDR3 length is 15 residues. Deletions cut 3 bases from V and 1 base from J, with 12 bases between. Germline V gene lookup returns CDR1 LNHDA and CDR2 SQIVND (reference sequence).